A single T cell receptor (beta chain) is shown here with its context. Its antigen is currently unknown. This specimen comes from a study of cytomegalovirus exposure and HLA in healthy donors. General study points: Some highly shared sequence variants likely arose as a pipeline artifact. The authors later found HLA-associated TCR beta chains more clonally expanded than equally common others. Associated with HLA alleles at 0.05 false discovery rate in a later analysis were some 18,000 TCR beta sequences.

V lost 2 bases, J lost 5 bases, and 18 bases lay in between. The CDR3 is made up of 16 amino acids. CDR1 is LNHDA, CDR2 SQIVND, per germline (reference sequence). Researchers ran the PCR with 60 Vbeta and 13 Jbeta primers. Repertoires were generated with immunoSEQ multiplex PCR, while TCRdb's copy carries only in-frame clones and drops some. The sample has roughly 100,000 clones, approximately 79% seen once. The donors gave bone marrow, and they were healthy. V is TRBV19 and J is TRBJ2-5, with D possibly TRBD1 on 6 matching bases. Sequenced input: PBMCs. The clonotype was recovered from a young man in good health and CMV-seropositive. The CDR3 spells CASSIRAGDPPETQYF. CDR3 nucleotide sequence: TGTGCCAGTAGTATAAGGGCAGGGGACCCGCCTGAGACCCAGTACTTC.